This T cell receptor (beta chain) was retrieved from a study of T cell repertoires in ileal Crohn's disease. The V end was cut by 0 bases, the J end by 5 bases, with 5 bases between. CDR3 length: 13 residues. CDR1 is LNHNV, CDR2 YYDKDF, per germline (reference sequence). The sample's time point: inflamed ileum from the surgical specimen. Profiling relied on immunoSEQ multiplex PCR, and the TCRdb table lists in-frame clones only, not all of them. This table holds some 16,000 clones, 80% to 95% found once. Sequencing was done on a sample of ileal tissue. This chain joins TRBV15 and TRBJ2-1; the D is unclear. This TCR was sampled from an adult with Crohn's disease. Here the CDR3 reads CATSRELNNEQFF. The CDR3 DNA reads as TGTGCCACCAGCAGAGAACTGAACAATGAGCAGTTCTTC.